The rows below give T cell receptor beta chains drawn from one sample of a study of long-term antiretroviral therapy in people with HIV. TCRdb keeps only in-frame clones here, not all; method: immunoSEQ multiplex PCR. The repertoire has some 15,000 clones, under 85% of them found once; the top ten carry 13%. Sequencing used unsorted PBMCs, obtained approximately 3.4 years after starting antiretroviral therapy. All receptors derive from a woman aged 40 to 55 with HIV. Each CDR3 is given with its conserved first and last residue. The D gene is left open where the match is weak. Expanded clones are given a class, and other clones once, few, many or no size at all.

D gene	V gene	CDR3 length	J gene	clone size	CDR3 protein	CDR3 DNA
NA	TRBV2	12	TRBJ2-5	NA	CASSEVRETQYF	TGTGCCAGCAGTGAAGTCAGGGAGACCCAGTACTTC
NA	TRBV6-5	16	TRBJ2-5	NA	CASSFNPSGIQETQYF	TGTGCCAGCAGTTTTAACCCCTCAGGGATTCAGGAGACCCAGTACTTC
NA	TRBV10-3	15	TRBJ1-3	NA	CAISGVGGTGNTIYF	TGTGCCATCAGTGGAGTGGGGGGTACTGGAAACACCATATATTTT
TRBD2	TRBV5-1	14	TRBJ2-5	NA	CASRPGLAGETQYF	TGCGCCAGCAGACCGGGACTAGCCGGAGAGACCCAGTACTTC
TRBD1	TRBV6-5	16	TRBJ1-2	NA	CASSYSRTGGNYGYTF	TGTGCCAGCAGTTACTCGCGGACAGGGGGGAACTATGGCTACACCTTC
NA	TRBV10-3	13	TRBJ2-7	NA	CAISENLDREQYF	TGTGCCATCAGTGAGAACCTCGACAGGGAGCAGTACTTC
NA	TRBV7-2	14	TRBJ2-7	NA	CASSLTGTSYEQYF	TGTGCCAGCAGTCTTACGGGGACCAGCTACGAGCAGTACTTC
NA	TRBV2	15	TRBJ2-7	few	CAGRTEISSSYEQYF	TGTGCCGGACGGACGGAGATCTCCTCTTCCTACGAGCAGTACTTC
NA	TRBV5-4	11	TRBJ2-7	NA	CASSSDYEQYF	TGTGCCAGCAGTTCCGACTACGAGCAGTACTTC
NA	TRBV5-8	18	TRBJ2-2	NA	CASSLAIGSYANTGELFF	TGTGCCAGCAGCTTGGCAATTGGGTCATACGCGAACACCGGGGAGCTGTTTTTT
TRBD2	TRBV7-8	18	TRBJ2-5	NA	CASSLLGLAGGFQETQYF	TGTGCCAGCAGCTTATTAGGACTAGCGGGGGGGTTCCAAGAGACCCAGTACTTC
TRBD1	TRBV6-1	15	TRBJ1-2	NA	CASSAGQGALGGYTF	TGTGCCAGCAGTGCAGGGCAGGGGGCTCTTGGGGGCTACACCTTC
NA	TRBV12-5	15	TRBJ2-3	NA	CASGLQSGGTDTQYF	TGTGCTAGTGGTTTACAATCCGGGGGCACAGATACGCAGTATTTT
NA	TRBV9	14	TRBJ1-6	NA	CASSVGLWNSPLHF	TGTGCCAGCAGCGTAGGGTTGTGGAATTCACCCCTCCACTTT
NA	TRBV10-3	14	TRBJ2-6	NA	CAISAGAGANVLTF	TGTGCCATCAGCGCAGGGGCTGGGGCCAACGTCCTGACTTTC
NA	TRBV29-1	16	TRBJ1-6	NA	CSVARSGSSYNSPLHF	TGCAGCGTTGCCCGGTCGGGGAGCTCCTATAATTCACCCCTCCACTTT
TRBD1	TRBV7-2	13	TRBJ1-2	NA	CASRQGTVYGYTF	TGTGCCAGCAGACAGGGGACAGTCTATGGCTACACCTTC
TRBD1	TRBV7-2	15	TRBJ1-1	NA	CASSPVGQSYSEAFF	TGTGCCAGCAGCCCAGTGGGACAGTCTTACAGTGAAGCTTTCTTT
NA	TRBV5-4	15	TRBJ2-2	few	CASSLGRDRTGELFF	TGTGCCAGCAGCTTGGGACGAGATCGCACCGGGGAGCTGTTTTTT
NA	TRBV7-2	16	TRBJ1-4	NA	CASSLGLQGPGEKLFF	TGTGCCAGCAGCTTAGGGCTCCAGGGGCCGGGTGAAAAACTGTTTTTT
TRBD1	TRBV6-5	15	TRBJ1-2	NA	CASSSGQGRGNGYTF	TGTGCCAGCAGTTCTGGACAGGGTCGGGGCAATGGCTACACCTTC
TRBD1	TRBV7-8	17	TRBJ1-2	NA	CASSLVSGGGVGYGYTF	TGTGCCAGCAGCTTAGTTTCAGGGGGCGGCGTAGGCTATGGCTACACCTTC
NA	TRBV6-1	17	TRBJ1-4	NA	CASSEALGAGANEKLFF	TGTGCCAGCAGTGAAGCGCTTGGGGCAGGGGCGAATGAAAAACTGTTTTTT
NA	TRBV30	17	TRBJ2-7	NA	CAWSARPGGGNSYEQYF	TGTGCCTGGAGCGCCCGCCCCGGGGGTGGGAATTCCTACGAGCAGTACTTC
TRBD1	TRBV18	14	TRBJ1-2	few	CASSPQGSLEGYTF	TGTGCCAGCTCCCCACAGGGGTCTCTTGAGGGCTACACCTTC
TRBD1	TRBV5-1	15	TRBJ2-5	once	CASSSSGTGGETQYF	TGCGCCAGCAGTTCATCCGGGACAGGGGGAGAGACCCAGTACTTC
TRBD1	TRBV27	15	TRBJ1-4	NA	CASSSSGTGYQKLFF	TGTGCCAGCAGTTCCTCCGGGACAGGATACCAAAAACTGTTTTTT
NA	TRBV29-1	12	TRBJ1-1	NA	CSANSNGAEAFF	TGCAGCGCTAACTCAAATGGGGCTGAAGCTTTCTTT
NA	TRBV5-6	15	TRBJ2-3	few	CASSLDLAATDTQYF	TGTGCCAGCAGCTTGGATTTAGCGGCGACAGATACGCAGTATTTT
TRBD1	TRBV11-2	17	TRBJ1-2	few	CASSFDRGPPMDYGYTF	TGTGCCAGCAGCTTCGACAGGGGGCCCCCTATGGACTATGGCTACACCTTC